This T cell receptor (beta chain) was sequenced during a study of monozygotic twins with inflammatory bowel disease. Notes on the study in general: Limited power may explain why concordant and discordant twins showed no difference in repertoire similarity. The data did not back a single strong IBD-associated clonotype or signal.

Details on this clonotype: What it binds is not known.

cDNA was made in eight separate reactions per sample. Template switching added UMIs carrying a 6-nucleotide sample barcode. TCRdb re-called the 5' RACE reads and shows each CDR3 protein once, DNA omitted. The listing records fewer than 550,000 distinct CDR3 sequences. Per the germline V gene, CDR1 is SGHVS and CDR2 is FQNEAQ. The CDR3 covers 14 residues. The material sequenced was blood. The chain is built from TRBV7-8 and TRBJ2-7. The source is a human donor with ulcerative colitis or Crohn's disease, or a healthy co-twin of an affected twin (not recorded which). The CDR3 region is CASKASAINYEQYF.